The 16 T cell receptor beta chains in this list originate from one sample, sequenced in a study of T cells after yellow fever vaccination. TCRdb used MiXCR to reprocess the 5' RACE reads, holding one entry per CDR3 protein. Altogether hundreds of thousands of distinct CDR3 sequences are present, roughly 14% being singletons, with the ten largest covering around 15%. Sequenced here: PBMCs, sampled on the day of the yellow fever booster vaccination. Receptor source: a man aged 30-40 years who received the YFV17D yellow fever vaccine.

The chain has TRBV5-1 and TRBJ2-2; D perhaps matches TRBD1 (6 bases). This CDR3 spans 15 amino acids. The germline gives CDR1 SGHRS, CDR2 YFSETQ. Trimming pared 4 bases from V and 5 bases from J, leaving 15 bases between. CDR3 sequence reads: CASSIVQGSTGELFF. Written as DNA, the CDR3 is TGCGCCAGCAGCATAGTACAGGGATCAACCGGGGAGCTGTTTTTT.

This clonotype was counted between two and nine times. This chain joins TRBV20-1 and TRBJ2-2; D uncertain. The CDR3 is 12 amino acids. V was cut by 5 bases and J by 5 bases, with 9 bases left in between. CDR1 DFQATT and CDR2 SNEGSKA come from the germline V gene (reference sequence). CDR3 amino acids: CSAPSMTGELFF. The CDR3, as DNA: TGCAGTGCTCCCTCGATGACCGGGGAGCTGTTTTTT.

The chain recombines TRBV7-9 with TRBJ2-3, with 7 positions matching TRBD2. This CDR3 contains 11 residues. J was trimmed by 10 bases and V by 5 bases; bases with no gene match: 3. Germline CDR1 SEHNR, CDR2 FQNEAQ (reference sequence). CDR3 loop: CASSERDPQYF. The CDR3 DNA sequence: TGTGCCAGCAGCGAGCGGGATCCGCAGTATTTT.

This clonotype appeared a few times. The chain carries TRBV4-3 and TRBJ2-1; 7 positions agree with TRBD1. The CDR3 is 15 residues long. Germline CDR1 LGHNA, CDR2 YSLEER. With 4 bases clipped from V and 7 bases from J, the junction kept 10 bases outside the gene matches. The CDR3 loop reads CASSLGTEPFNEQFF. The CDR3 DNA reads TGCGCCAGCAGCCTCGGGACAGAACCTTTTAATGAGCAGTTCTTC.

This sequence joins TRBV30 and TRBJ1-6, with a weak D call TRBD1 (5 bases). V gave up 4 bases and J gave up 5 bases, with 15 bases separating them. This CDR3 contains 15 residues. The germline V gene encodes CDR1 GTSNPN and CDR2 SVGIG (reference sequence). CDR3 sequence reads: CAWKLPGRNNSPLHF. The CDR3 nucleotides are TGTGCCTGGAAACTACCGGGACGGAATAATTCACCCCTCCACTTT.

V is TRBV18 and J is TRBJ2-1, with a tentative D call TRBD1 (5 bases). This CDR3 is built from 14 residues. The V gene's germline CDR1 is KGHSH and CDR2 LQKENI. Trimming pared 5 bases from V and 6 bases from J, leaving 14 bases between. DNA for the CDR3: TGTGCCAGCTCAGTCGACAGATTATTCAATGAGCAGTTCTTC. Its translation: CASSVDRLFNEQFF. Using reference TRBV18 and TRBJ2-1 for the parts outside the CDR3, the full variable domain is NAGVMQNPRHLVRRRGQEARLRCSPMKGHSHVYWYRQLPEEGLKFMVYLQKENIIDESGMPKERFSAEFPKEGPSILRIQQVVRGDSAAYFCASSVDRLFNEQFFGPGTRLTVL.

Regarding this clonotype: At one of its ends the junction is not consistent with the germline gene, which may arise from a read error. This rearrangement joins TRBV10-3 to TRBJ1-4; D unclear. The germline V gene has CDR1 ENHRY and CDR2 SYGVKD. The length of the CDR3 is 8 residues. The CDR3 loop reads CAISDFVF. DNA for the CDR3: TGTGCCATCAGTGACTTTGTTTTT.

The table lists this clonotype with a few counts. This chain uses TRBV6-5 with TRBJ2-7; TRBD1 aligns across 10 bases. V lost 0 bases and J lost 4; bases outside the gene matches: 3. Germline V gene lookup returns CDR1 MNHEY and CDR2 SVGAGI. This CDR3 contains 15 residues. The CDR3 reads CASSYSGQGSYEQYF. CDR3 DNA: TGTGCCAGCAGTTACTCGGGACAGGGGTCTTACGAGCAGTACTTC.

The V gene is TRBV4-3, the J gene TRBJ1-2; 7 nucleotides align to TRBD1. V lost 0 bases, J lost 3 bases, and 10 bases stayed unmatched. Germline assignment: CDR1 LGHNA and CDR2 YSLEER. There are 17 residues in the CDR3. The CDR3 here is CASSQDFETGTYYGYTF. The DNA of the CDR3 is TGCGCCAGCAGCCAAGATTTCGAGACAGGGACTTACTATGGCTACACCTTC.

The J gene is TRBJ1-1, the V gene TRBV5-6; D uncertain. The V end lost 2 bases, the J end lost 5 bases, and 13 bases lay between the germline ends. The CDR3 loop spans 14 amino acids. Germline V lookup: CDR1 SGHDT, CDR2 YYEEEE. CDR3 amino acids: CASSLEALGTEAFF. The DNA for the CDR3 is TGTGCCAGCAGCTTAGAAGCCTTGGGAACTGAAGCTTTCTTT.

J is TRBJ2-1 and V is TRBV3-1; D is unresolved. Germline CDR1 reads LGHDT; CDR2 reads YNNKEL (reference sequence). The V end lost 6 bases, the J end lost 0 bases, and 12 bases lay between the germline ends. The CDR3 covers 15 residues. CDR3 DNA sequence: TGTGCCAGCAGTCGTGTTGCCAACTCCTACAATGAGCAGTTCTTC. Translating it yields CASSRVANSYNEQFF.

CDR3 nucleotides: TGCAGTGCTAGAGATAGGGGAGCGGGTAACACCGGGGAGCTGTTTTTT. Protein product: CSARDRGAGNTGELFF. The chain joins TRBV20-1 to TRBJ2-2; possible D gene TRBD2, 6 bases. V lost 0 bases and J 2 bases, leaving 13 bases between the germline ends. This CDR3 spans 16 amino acids. Germline CDR1 and CDR2: DFQATT and SNEGSKA (reference sequence).

This clonotype was detected once. The chain joins TRBV6-2 or TRBV6-3 to TRBJ2-1, with TRBD1 as a possible D gene (6 bases). V was shortened by 1 base and J by 2 bases, with 18 bases between the two germline ends. Germline loops: CDR1 MNHEY, CDR2 SVGEGT. The CDR3 is made up of 18 amino acids. The CDR3 DNA sequence: TGTGCCAGCAGTTACTTGGCTATTAGGACAGCCACCTACAATGAGCAGTTCTTC. It translates to CASSYLAIRTATYNEQFF.

In its sample, this clonotype was seen many times. This chain connects TRBV7-9 to TRBJ2-7; possibly TRBD1 for D (5 bases). Germline V CDR1 and CDR2: SEHNR, FQNEAQ (reference sequence). The CDR3 spans 11 residues. V dropped 4 bases and J dropped 6 bases, with 7 bases sitting between them. Written as DNA, the CDR3 is TGTGCCAGCAGCTCAGGGTTCGAGCAGTACTTC. Translating gives CASSSGFEQYF.

This clonotype was picked up many times. This chain joins TRBV7-8 and TRBJ2-2; D uncertain. In germline, CDR1 is SGHVS, CDR2 FQNEAQ. Trimming pared 5 bases from V and 5 bases from J, leaving 9 bases between. CDR3 length equals 13 residues. CDR3 sequence: CASSRSDTGELFF. In DNA, the CDR3 is TGTGCCAGCAGCCGCTCGGATACCGGGGAGCTGTTTTTT. Drawing the rest from reference TRBV7-8 and TRBJ2-2, the complete variable domain is GAGVSQSPRYKVAKRGQDVALRCDPISGHVSLFWYQQALGQGPEFLTYFQNEAQLDKSGLPSDRFFAERPEGSVSTLKIQRTQQEDSAVYLCASSRSDTGELFFGEGSRLTVL.

This clonotype was seen only a few times. The chain employs TRBV23-1 and TRBJ2-1, with a weak D call TRBD1 (5 bases). TRBV23-1 is an ORF; its function is uncertain. Trimming removed 6 bases from V and 0 bases from J, with 27 bases in between. The CDR3 runs 20 residues. The DNA for the CDR3 is TGCGCCAGCAGGCCCGTAGCAGGACAAAGGACCCCGAGCTCCTACAATGAGCAGTTCTTC. As protein: CASRPVAGQRTPSSYNEQFF.